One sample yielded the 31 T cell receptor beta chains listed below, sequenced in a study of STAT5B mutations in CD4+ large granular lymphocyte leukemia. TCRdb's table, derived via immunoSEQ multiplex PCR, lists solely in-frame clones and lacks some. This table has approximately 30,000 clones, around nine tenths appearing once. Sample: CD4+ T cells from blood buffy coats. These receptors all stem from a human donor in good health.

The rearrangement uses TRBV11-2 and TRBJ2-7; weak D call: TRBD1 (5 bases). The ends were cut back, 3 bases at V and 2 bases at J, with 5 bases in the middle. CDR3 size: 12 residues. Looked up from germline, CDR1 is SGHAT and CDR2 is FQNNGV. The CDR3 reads CASSLDTYEQYF. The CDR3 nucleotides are TGTGCCAGCAGCTTGGACACCTACGAGCAGTACTTC.

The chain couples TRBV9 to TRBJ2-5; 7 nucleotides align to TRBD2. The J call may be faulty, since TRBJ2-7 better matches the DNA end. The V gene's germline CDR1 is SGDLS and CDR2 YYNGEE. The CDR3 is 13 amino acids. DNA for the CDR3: TGTGCCAGCAGCGTTACTAGCGACTCCGAGCAGTACTTC. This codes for CASSVTSDSEQYF.

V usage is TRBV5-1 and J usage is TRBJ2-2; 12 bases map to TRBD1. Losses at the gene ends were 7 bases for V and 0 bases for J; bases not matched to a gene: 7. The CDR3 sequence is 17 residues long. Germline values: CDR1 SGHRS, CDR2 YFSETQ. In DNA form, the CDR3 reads TGCGCCAGCGCCGGGACAGGGGGCGCGGCGAACACCGGGGAGCTGTTTTTT. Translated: CASAGTGGAANTGELFF.

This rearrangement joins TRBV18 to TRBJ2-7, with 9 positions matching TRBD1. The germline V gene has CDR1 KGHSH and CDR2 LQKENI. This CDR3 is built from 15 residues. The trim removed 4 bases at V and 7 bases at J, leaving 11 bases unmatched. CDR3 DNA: TGTGCCAGCTCACACGGACAGGGGTCCCCTAGAGAGCAGTACTTC. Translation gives CASSHGQGSPREQYF.

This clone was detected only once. CDR3 protein: CASSPLGGGVDGYTF. The CDR3 DNA sequence: TGCGCCAGCAGCCCCCTGGGGGGAGGGGTCGATGGCTACACCTTC. The chain employs TRBV5-1 and TRBJ1-2; weak D call: TRBD1 (5 bases). Trimming took off 4 bases at V and 6 bases at J, with 19 bases between the two ends. CDR1 is SGHRS and CDR2 is YFSETQ in the germline V gene. There are 15 residues in the CDR3.

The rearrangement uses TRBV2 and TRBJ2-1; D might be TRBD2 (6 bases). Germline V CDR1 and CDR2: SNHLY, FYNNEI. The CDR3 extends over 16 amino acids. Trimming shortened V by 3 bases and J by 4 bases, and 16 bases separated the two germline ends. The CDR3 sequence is CASSEGDSTVYNEQFF. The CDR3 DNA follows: TGTGCCAGCAGTGAGGGGGACTCCACCGTATACAATGAGCAGTTCTTC. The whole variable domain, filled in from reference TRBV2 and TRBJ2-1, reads EPEVTQTPSHQVTQMGQEVILRCVPISNHLYFYWYRQILGQKVEFLVSFYNNEISEKSEIFDDQFSVERPDGSNFTLKIRSTKLEDSAMYFCASSEGDSTVYNEQFFGPGTRLTVL.

CDR3 sequence: CASSWLGRAGELFF. The CDR3 DNA follows: TGTGCCAGCAGTTGGTTAGGACGTGCCGGGGAGCTGTTTTTT. The chain employs TRBV2 and TRBJ2-2; D is ambiguous. Deletions cut 5 bases from V and 6 bases from J, with 13 bases between. The CDR3 runs 14 residues. Germline lookup yields CDR1 SNHLY and CDR2 FYNNEI.

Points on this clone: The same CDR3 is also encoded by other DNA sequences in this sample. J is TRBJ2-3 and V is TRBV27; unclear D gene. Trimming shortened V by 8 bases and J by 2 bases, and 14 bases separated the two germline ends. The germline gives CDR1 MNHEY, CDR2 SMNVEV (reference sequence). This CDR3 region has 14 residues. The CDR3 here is CASGGRWNTDTQYF. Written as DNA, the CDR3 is TGTGCCAGCGGTGGACGGTGGAACACAGATACGCAGTATTTT.

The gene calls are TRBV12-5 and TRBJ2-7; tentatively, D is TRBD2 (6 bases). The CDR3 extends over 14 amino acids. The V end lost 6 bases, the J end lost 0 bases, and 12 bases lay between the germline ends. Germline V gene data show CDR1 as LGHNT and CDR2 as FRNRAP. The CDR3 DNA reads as TGTGCTAGTGGCCCGCGGGACGGCTCCTACGAGCAGTACTTC. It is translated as CASGPRDGSYEQYF.

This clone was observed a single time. Written as DNA, the CDR3 is TGTGCCAGCAGTGAGAACACTCCGATGGACACCTCAGGGGGTCAGCCCCAGCATTTT. It is translated as CASSENTPMDTSGGQPQHF. V is TRBV6-1 and J is TRBJ1-5; 7 bases are a match to TRBD1. V lost 3 bases and J lost 6; bases outside the gene matches: 20. CDR1 is MNHNS, CDR2 SASEGT, per germline. This CDR3 has 19 residues.

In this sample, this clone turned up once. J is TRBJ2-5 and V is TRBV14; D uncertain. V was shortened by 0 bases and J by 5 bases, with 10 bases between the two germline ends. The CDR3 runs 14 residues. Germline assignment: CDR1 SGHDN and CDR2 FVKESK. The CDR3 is CASSQDLGWETQYF. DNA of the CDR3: TGTGCCAGCAGCCAAGATTTAGGGTGGGAGACCCAGTACTTC.

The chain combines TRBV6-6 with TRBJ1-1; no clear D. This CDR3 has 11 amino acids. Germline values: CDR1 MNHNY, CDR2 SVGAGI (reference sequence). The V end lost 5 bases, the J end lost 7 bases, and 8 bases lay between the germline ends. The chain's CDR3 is CASSRTFEAFF. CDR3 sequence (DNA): TGTGCCAGCAGTCGGACCTTTGAAGCTTTCTTT.

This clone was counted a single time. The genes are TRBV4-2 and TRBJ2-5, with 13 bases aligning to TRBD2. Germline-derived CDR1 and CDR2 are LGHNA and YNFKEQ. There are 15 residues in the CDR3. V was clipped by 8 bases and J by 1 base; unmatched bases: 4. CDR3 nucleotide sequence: TGTGCCAGCCAAGGACTAGCGGGAGCCCAAGAGACCCAGTACTTC. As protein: CASQGLAGAQETQYF.

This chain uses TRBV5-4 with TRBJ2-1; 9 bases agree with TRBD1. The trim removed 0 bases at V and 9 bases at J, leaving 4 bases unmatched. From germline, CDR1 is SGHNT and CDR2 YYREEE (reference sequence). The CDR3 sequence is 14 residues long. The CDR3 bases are TGTGCCAGCAGCTTGGACAGGGGGCATGCTGAGCAGTTCTTC. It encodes CASSLDRGHAEQFF.

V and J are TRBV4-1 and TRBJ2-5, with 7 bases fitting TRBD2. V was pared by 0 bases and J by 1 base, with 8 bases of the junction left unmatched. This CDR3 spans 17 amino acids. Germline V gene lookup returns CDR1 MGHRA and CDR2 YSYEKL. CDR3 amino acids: CASSQDRSLAVQETQYF. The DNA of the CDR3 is TGCGCCAGCAGCCAAGATCGGAGTCTAGCGGTCCAAGAGACCCAGTACTTC.

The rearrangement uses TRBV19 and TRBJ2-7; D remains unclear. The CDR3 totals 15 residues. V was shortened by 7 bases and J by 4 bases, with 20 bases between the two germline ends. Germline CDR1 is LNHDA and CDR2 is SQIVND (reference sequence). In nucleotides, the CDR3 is TGTGCCAGTACCGCCAGAACAGCGACGGGTTACGAGCAGTACTTC. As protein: CASTARTATGYEQYF.

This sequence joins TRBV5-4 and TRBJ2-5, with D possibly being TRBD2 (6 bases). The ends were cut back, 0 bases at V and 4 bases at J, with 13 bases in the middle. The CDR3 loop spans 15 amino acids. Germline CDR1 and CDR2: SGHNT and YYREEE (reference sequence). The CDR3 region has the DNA TGTGCCAGCAGCTTGGCCCCTAGCGTAGCAGAGACCCAGTACTTC. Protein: CASSLAPSVAETQYF.

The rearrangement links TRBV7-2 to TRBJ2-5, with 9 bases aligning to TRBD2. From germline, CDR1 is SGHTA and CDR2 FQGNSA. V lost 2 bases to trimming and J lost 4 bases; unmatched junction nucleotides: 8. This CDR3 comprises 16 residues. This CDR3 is CASSLNAGGPRETQYF. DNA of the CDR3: TGTGCCAGCAGCTTAAACGCGGGAGGGCCCCGAGAGACCCAGTACTTC.

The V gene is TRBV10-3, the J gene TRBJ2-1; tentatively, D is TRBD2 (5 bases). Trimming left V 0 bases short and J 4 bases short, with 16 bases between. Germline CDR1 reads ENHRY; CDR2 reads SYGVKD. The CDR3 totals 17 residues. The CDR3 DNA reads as TGTGCCATCAGTGAGTCGATAGGGCGGGCGAAATACAATGAGCAGTTCTTC. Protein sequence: CAISESIGRAKYNEQFF.

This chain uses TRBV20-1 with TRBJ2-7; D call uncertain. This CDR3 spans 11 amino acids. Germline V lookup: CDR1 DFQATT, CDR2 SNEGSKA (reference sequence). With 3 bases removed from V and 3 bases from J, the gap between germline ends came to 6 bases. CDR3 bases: TGCAGTGCTAGGGCCCACTACGAGCAGTACTTC. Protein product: CSARAHYEQYF.

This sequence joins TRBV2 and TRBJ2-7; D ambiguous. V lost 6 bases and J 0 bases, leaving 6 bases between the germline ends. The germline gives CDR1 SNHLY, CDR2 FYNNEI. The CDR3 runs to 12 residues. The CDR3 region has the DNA TGTGCCAGCAGCTCGAGCTCCTACGAGCAGTACTTC. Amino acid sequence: CASSSSSYEQYF.

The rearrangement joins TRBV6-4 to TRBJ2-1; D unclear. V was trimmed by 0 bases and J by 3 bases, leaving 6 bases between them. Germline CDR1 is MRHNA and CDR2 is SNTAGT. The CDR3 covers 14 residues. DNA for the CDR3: TGTGCCAGCAGTGACTCTCCCCACTACAATGAGCAGTTCTTC. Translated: CASSDSPHYNEQFF.

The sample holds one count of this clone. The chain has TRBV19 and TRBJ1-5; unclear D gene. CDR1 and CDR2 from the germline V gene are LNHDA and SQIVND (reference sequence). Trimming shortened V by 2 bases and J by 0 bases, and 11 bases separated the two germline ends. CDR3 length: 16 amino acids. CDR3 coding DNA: TGTGCCAGTAGTATAATGGCAGGCACTAGCAATCAGCCCCAGCATTTT. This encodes CASSIMAGTSNQPQHF.

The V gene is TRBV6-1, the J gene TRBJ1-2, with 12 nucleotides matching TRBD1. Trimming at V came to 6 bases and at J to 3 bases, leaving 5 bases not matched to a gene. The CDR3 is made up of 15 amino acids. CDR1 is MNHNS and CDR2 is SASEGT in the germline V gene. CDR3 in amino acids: CASRGTGGRDYGYTF. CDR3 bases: TGTGCCAGCAGGGGGACAGGGGGCCGAGACTATGGCTACACCTTC.

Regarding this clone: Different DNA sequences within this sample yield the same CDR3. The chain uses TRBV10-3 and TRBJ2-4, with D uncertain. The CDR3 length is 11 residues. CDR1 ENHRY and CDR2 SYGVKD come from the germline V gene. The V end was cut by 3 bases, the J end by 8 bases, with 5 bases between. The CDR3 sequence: CAISDRDIQYF. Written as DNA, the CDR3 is TGTGCCATCAGTGATCGGGACATTCAGTACTTC.

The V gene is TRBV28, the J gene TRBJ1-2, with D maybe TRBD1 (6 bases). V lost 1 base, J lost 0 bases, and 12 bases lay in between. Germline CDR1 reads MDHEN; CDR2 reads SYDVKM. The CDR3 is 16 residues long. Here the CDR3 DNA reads TGTGCCAGCAGTTTATCCGTCAGGGGAGCTAACTATGGCTACACCTTC. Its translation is CASSLSVRGANYGYTF.

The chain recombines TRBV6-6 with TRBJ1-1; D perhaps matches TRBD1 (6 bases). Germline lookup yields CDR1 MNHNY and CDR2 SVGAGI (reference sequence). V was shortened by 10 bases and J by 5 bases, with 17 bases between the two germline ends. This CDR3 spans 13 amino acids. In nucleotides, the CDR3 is TGTGCCACCCGGGGGGCTTCAGGGACTGAAGCTTTCTTT. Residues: CATRGASGTEAFF.

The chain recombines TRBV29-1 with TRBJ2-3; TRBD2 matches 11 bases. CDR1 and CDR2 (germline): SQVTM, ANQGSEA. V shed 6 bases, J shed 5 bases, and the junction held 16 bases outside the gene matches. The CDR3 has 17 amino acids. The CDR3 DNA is TGCAGCGTCCATCGGGGACTAGCGGATCCCCGGGTAGATACGCAGTATTTT. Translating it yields CSVHRGLADPRVDTQYF.

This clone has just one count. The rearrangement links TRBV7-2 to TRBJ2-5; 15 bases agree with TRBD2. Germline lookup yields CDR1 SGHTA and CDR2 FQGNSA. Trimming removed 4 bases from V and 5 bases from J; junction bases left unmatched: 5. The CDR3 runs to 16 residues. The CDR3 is CASSSVGLAGGETQYF. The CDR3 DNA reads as TGTGCCAGCAGCTCTGTTGGACTAGCGGGAGGGGAGACCCAGTACTTC.

Here the CDR3 reads CASSQSRQAVGSPLHF. For the CDR3, the DNA is TGCGCCAGCAGCCAAAGCCGACAGGCGGTGGGGTCACCCCTCCACTTT. The J gene is TRBJ1-6, the V gene TRBV4-1; tentative D call: TRBD1 (6 bases). The CDR3 length is 16 residues. Per germline, CDR1 MGHRA and CDR2 YSYEKL. The germline V and J ends were trimmed by 2 bases and 10 bases, with 18 bases remaining between them.

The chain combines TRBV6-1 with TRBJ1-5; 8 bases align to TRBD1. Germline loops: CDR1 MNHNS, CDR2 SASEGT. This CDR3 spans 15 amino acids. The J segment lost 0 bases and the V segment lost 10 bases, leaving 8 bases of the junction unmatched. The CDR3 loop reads CATRDRIDSNQPQHF. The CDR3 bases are TGTGCCACCCGGGACAGGATAGATAGCAATCAGCCCCAGCATTTT.